This T cell receptor beta chain is from a study of blood T cell repertoires in COVID-19. Some clones are missing from TCRdb's copy, which holds only in-frame ones; the method was immunoSEQ multiplex PCR. The profile shows approximately 220,000 clones, 83% of them singletons. The ends were cut back, 5 bases at V and 8 bases at J, with 15 bases in the middle. Looked up from germline, CDR1 is MDHEN and CDR2 is SYDVKM. CDR3 length: 13 amino acids. The source material was PBMCs or T cells enriched from blood (not recorded which). The sequence came from a middle-aged woman who had been exposed to COVID-19. This chain connects TRBV28 to TRBJ1-1; D ambiguous. The CDR3 sequence is CASSHPTLQEAFF. The CDR3 nucleotides are TGTGCCAGCAGTCACCCAACCCTTCAGGAAGCTTTCTTT. Full variable domain (outside the CDR3, taken from reference TRBV28 and TRBJ1-1): DVKVTQSSRYLVKRTGEKVFLECVQDMDHENMFWYRQDPGLGLRLIYFSYDVKMKEKGDIPEGYSVSREKKERFSLILESASTNQTSMYLCASSHPTLQEAFFGQGTRLTVV.